Listed below are T cell receptor beta chains from one sample, sequenced in a study of T cell repertoires in cytomegalovirus infection. Each CDR3 protein is one row after TCRdb ran MiXCR on the reads. The sample has 400,000 to 600,000 distinct CDR3 sequences, roughly 46% seen once. These receptors have no known antigen. This sample comprised cultured PBMCs, obtained from culture after CMV antigen stimulation. The receptors derive from a human donor in good health (CMV status not recorded). Some clones in this sample may be carry-over from other donors' samples. Each CDR3 is given with its conserved first and last residue. A row's size may be missing; if present it is once, few, many or a size class.

V	size	J	CDR3
TRBV4-1	-	TRBJ2-5	CASSQEGVTGREETQYF
TRBV6-6	-	TRBJ1-1	CASSYSRQSRTEAFF
TRBV28	-	TRBJ2-1	CASSSPQGRNEQFF
TRBV5-4	-	TRBJ2-2	CASSRVRGQNTGELFF
TRBV4-3	few	TRBJ2-3	CASSKMESSSTDTQYF
TRBV7-6	few	TRBJ2-1	CASSSPRLVNEQFF
TRBV7-2	-	TRBJ2-1	CASSLAGFANEQFF
TRBV7-2	-	TRBJ1-2	CASSLPSGGPVGGYTF
TRBV7-2	-	TRBJ2-3	CASSRLSADTQYF
TRBV30	-	TRBJ1-2	CAWSVSRNYGYTF
TRBV12-3/TRBV12-4	-	TRBJ2-1	CASTLSDSLIYNEQFF
TRBV6-1	few	TRBJ2-3	CASPGQASTDTQYF
TRBV20-1	once	TRBJ1-6	CSAGRSSYNSPLHF
TRBV7-6	-	TRBJ2-7	CASSLAPGSYEQYF
TRBV6-6	-	TRBJ1-2	CASSYGINYGYTF
TRBV7-2	-	TRBJ1-4	CASSQLRDSGEKLFF
TRBV5-6	-	TRBJ2-7	CASSLGTNEQYF
TRBV15	few	TRBJ1-2	CATSRGRDRGLPNYGYTF
TRBV11-2	-	TRBJ2-7	CASSLLPGLSYEQYF
TRBV6-1	few	TRBJ1-5	CASTTGFSQNQPQHF
TRBV10-3	once	TRBJ1-2	CAISEGTGLTNYGYTF
TRBV7-2	-	TRBJ2-2	CASRGGGVTGELFF
TRBV28	-	TRBJ1-3	CASRTPGGPGNTIYF
TRBV7-2	-	TRBJ1-6	CASSLDFASPLHF
TRBV20-1	few	TRBJ2-1	CSARDPTGGNEQFF
TRBV7-2	many	TRBJ2-1	CASSSGAPAGGLSGRSYNEQFF